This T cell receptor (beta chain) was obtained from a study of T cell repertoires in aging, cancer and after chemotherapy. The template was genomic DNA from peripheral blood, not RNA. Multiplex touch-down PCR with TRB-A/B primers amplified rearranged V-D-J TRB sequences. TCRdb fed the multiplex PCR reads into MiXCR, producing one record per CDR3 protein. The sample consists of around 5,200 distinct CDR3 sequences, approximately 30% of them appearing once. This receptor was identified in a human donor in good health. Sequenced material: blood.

The CDR3 here is CASSDGAGRSYNEQFF. CDR3 in DNA: TGTGCCAGCAGTGACGGGGCAGGCCGCTCCTACAATGAGCAGTTCTTC. The rearrangement links TRBV6-4 to TRBJ2-1; D might be TRBD1 (5 bases). The CDR3 is made up of 16 amino acids. The ends were cut back, 2 bases at V and 0 bases at J, with 11 bases in the middle. CDR1 and CDR2 (germline): MRHNA, SNTAGT.